This T cell receptor beta chain derives from a study of blood T cell repertoires in COVID-19. Study details: The cDNA or gDNA used as material had been derived from T cells, B-cell-depleted T cells, or PBMCs.

This clone showed up just a few times. TCRdb's copy holds only in-frame clones and misses some; the assay was immunoSEQ multiplex PCR. The data hold roughly 200,000 clones, with 75% to 90% observed a single time. CDR1 and CDR2 (germline): SGDLS, YYNGEE. This CDR3 region has 14 residues. Trimming shortened V by 1 base and J by 5 bases, and 12 bases separated the two germline ends. V usage is TRBV9 and J usage is TRBJ1-1; D may be TRBD1 (5 bases). Sequencing was done on a sample of PBMCs or T cells enriched from blood (not recorded which). The origin of this receptor is a woman between 25 and 40 years old who had been exposed to COVID-19. CDR3 protein: CASSVRGSLTEAFF. The CDR3 DNA reads as TGTGCCAGCAGCGTACGGGGGAGTTTAACTGAAGCTTTCTTT.